The 28 T cell receptor beta chains reported below all come from one sample, sequenced in a study of PD-1 blockade in mismatch repair-deficient tumors. Assay: immunoSEQ multiplex PCR; the TCRdb copy retains only in-frame clones and omits some. The repertoire includes around 120,000 clones, roughly nine tenths of them detected once, and roughly 13% sits in the top ten. The input for sequencing was peripheral blood, taken 44 weeks after starting pembrolizumab. Receptor source: an adult with mismatch repair-deficient cancer.

V is TRBV9 and J is TRBJ2-7, with D perhaps matching TRBD1 or TRBD2 (7 bases each). The germline CDR1 and CDR2 sequences are SGDLS and YYNGEE. The CDR3 is 16 amino acids. V shed 4 bases and J shed 7 bases, with 24 bases lying between them. The CDR3 sequence: CASSPIGGTVLREQYF. DNA for the CDR3: TGTGCCAGCAGCCCGATCGGGGGGACAGTATTGCGGGAGCAGTACTTC.

This clone was counted a few times. V gene TRBV7-9 combines with J gene TRBJ1-2; D uncertain. Germline lookup yields CDR1 SEHNR and CDR2 FQNEAQ (reference sequence). The CDR3 loop spans 13 amino acids. V lost 6 bases, J lost 0 bases, and 8 bases lay in between. The DNA for the CDR3 is TGTGCCAGCAGTCAAGGTTCTAACTATGGCTACACCTTC. Translating gives CASSQGSNYGYTF.

V and J are TRBV19 and TRBJ1-1; D unresolved. CDR3 length: 11 amino acids. Trimming took off 10 bases at V and 6 bases at J, with 12 bases between the two ends. Germline V gene sequence: CDR1 LNHDA, CDR2 SQIVND (reference sequence). The CDR3 is CATLHASEAFF. The CDR3 bases are TGTGCCACTCTTCATGCCTCTGAAGCTTTCTTT.

The chain joins TRBV4-1 to TRBJ2-1; TRBD2 aligns across 9 bases. Germline-derived CDR1 and CDR2 are MGHRA and YSYEKL. This CDR3 has 16 residues. V gave up 1 base and J gave up 4 bases; unmatched junction bases: 5. CDR3 nucleotides: TGCGCCAGCAGCCAAGTTCGCGGGAGGGAGTACAATGAGCAGTTCTTC. As protein: CASSQVRGREYNEQFF.

This chain links TRBV4-2 with TRBJ2-1; no clear D gene. The germline V gene encodes CDR1 LGHNA and CDR2 YNFKEQ. The CDR3 totals 12 residues. The germline V and J ends were trimmed by 4 bases and 8 bases, with 9 bases remaining between them. The CDR3 spells CASSRSYHEQFF. CDR3 nucleotide sequence: TGTGCCAGCAGCCGCTCGTATCATGAGCAGTTCTTC.

The chain combines TRBV27 with TRBJ2-5, with 16 bases aligning to TRBD2. The CDR3 loop spans 19 amino acids. CDR1 is MNHEY, CDR2 SMNVEV, per germline (reference sequence). V was pared by 2 bases and J by 4 bases, with 10 bases of the junction left unmatched. Here the CDR3 DNA reads TGTGCCAGCAGTTTAATCCCGGGACTAGCGGGAGGGCCGGGAGAGACCCAGTACTTC. It translates to CASSLIPGLAGGPGETQYF.

The chain joins TRBV28 to TRBJ2-3; the match to TRBD1 covers 9 bases. The CDR3 has 15 residues. Germline CDR1 and CDR2: MDHEN and SYDVKM. Trimming removed 6 bases from V and 4 bases from J; junction bases left unmatched: 8. For the CDR3, the DNA is TGTGCCAGCAGACTAGGACAGGGGAAGGCAGATACGCAGTATTTT. Protein: CASRLGQGKADTQYF.

The genes are TRBV28 and TRBJ2-7, with D perhaps assigned TRBD1 or TRBD2 (5 bases each). CDR3 length equals 16 residues. CDR1 is MDHEN and CDR2 is SYDVKM in the germline V gene. Trimming took off 7 bases at V and 1 base at J, with 20 bases between the two ends. The CDR3 sequence is CASNAPRRDPSYEQYF. The CDR3, as DNA: TGTGCCAGCAACGCTCCCCGTAGGGACCCTTCCTACGAGCAGTACTTC.

J is TRBJ2-7 and V is TRBV11-1, with TRBD2 as a possible D gene (7 bases). The V gene's germline CDR1 is SGHAT and CDR2 FQDESV (reference sequence). The CDR3 runs to 16 residues. Between the trimmed V and J ends, which lost 3 bases and 3 bases, there was a span of 18 bases. The CDR3 DNA reads TGTGCCAGCAGCTTTACAGGGCTAGCGGATAACTACGAGCAGTACTTC. Translated: CASSFTGLADNYEQYF. The full variable domain, completed using reference TRBV11-1 and TRBJ2-7, is EAEVAQSPRYKITEKSQAVAFWCDPISGHATLYWYRQILGQGPELLVQFQDESVVDDSQLPKDRFSAERLKGVDSTLKIQPAELGDSAMYLCASSFTGLADNYEQYFGPGTRLTVT.

This sequence joins TRBV11-2 and TRBJ2-3, with 15 bases that match TRBD2. The CDR3 is 20 residues long. Unmatched junction bases numbered 11, after V lost 0 bases and J lost 4 bases. Germline V CDR1 and CDR2: SGHAT, FQNNGV. In DNA form, the CDR3 reads TGTGCCAGCAGCTTAGATGTAGGACTAGCGGGAGGGCTCGGACCAGATACGCAGTATTTT. Its protein product is CASSLDVGLAGGLGPDTQYF.

This rearrangement joins TRBV11-2 to TRBJ2-2; TRBD1 matches 8 bases. The CDR3 is 13 residues long. In germline, CDR1 is SGHAT, CDR2 FQNNGV. V gave up 8 bases and J gave up 6 bases; unmatched junction bases: 5. Here the CDR3 reads CASVYRGAGELFF. DNA of the CDR3: TGTGCCAGCGTTTACAGGGGGGCCGGGGAGCTGTTTTTT.

The chain has TRBV21-1 and TRBJ2-7. TRBV21-1 is a known pseudogene. The length of the CDR3 is 24 residues. CDR3 amino acids: CASSKARGRIRGRCEGARHYEQYF. The CDR3 DNA reads TGTGCCAGCAGCAAAGCGCGGGGGCGAATCCGGGGGCGCTGTGAGGGGGCTAGGCATTACGAGCAGTACTTC.

The CDR3 sequence: CAWTWGAGNTIYF. In nucleotides, the CDR3 is TGTGCCTGGACCTGGGGGGCTGGAAACACCATATATTTT. The V gene is TRBV30, the J gene TRBJ1-3; D possibly corresponds to TRBD1 (5 bases). This CDR3 spans 13 amino acids. V was pared by 4 bases and J by 2 bases, with 9 bases between. In germline, CDR1 is GTSNPN, CDR2 SVGIG (reference sequence).

This clone was counted only a few times. CDR3 region: CASSIVGEGYGYTF. The CDR3 DNA reads as TGTGCCAGCAGCATTGTGGGGGAGGGCTATGGCTACACCTTC. V is TRBV7-9 and J is TRBJ1-2, with D maybe TRBD1 (5 bases). CDR1 SEHNR and CDR2 FQNEAQ come from the germline V gene (reference sequence). The CDR3 covers 14 residues. Between the trimmed V and J ends, which lost 5 bases and 4 bases, there was a span of 14 bases.

The gene calls are TRBV19 and TRBJ1-2, with D unclear. Trimming pared 6 bases from V and 3 bases from J, leaving 8 bases between. The CDR3 totals 12 residues. Looked up from germline, CDR1 is LNHDA and CDR2 is SQIVND (reference sequence). The CDR3 sequence is CASREGHYGYTF. The CDR3 DNA reads as TGTGCCAGTAGAGAGGGTCACTATGGCTACACCTTC.

The V and J genes are TRBV7-9 and TRBJ2-3; 8 nucleotides line up with TRBD1. This CDR3 spans 14 amino acids. V trimming: 5 bases; J trimming: 1 base; junction bases outside the gene matches: 2. Germline values: CDR1 SEHNR, CDR2 FQNEAQ (reference sequence). The CDR3 reads CASSPRGRTDTQYF. CDR3 sequence (DNA): TGTGCCAGCAGCCCCAGGGGGCGCACAGATACGCAGTATTTT.

In DNA, the CDR3 is TGTGCCAGCAGCCAAGGGGGGGTCCCCAATCAGCCCCAGCATTTT. Amino acids: CASSQGGVPNQPQHF. The chain links TRBV7-6 to TRBJ1-5; a possible D gene is TRBD1 (6 bases). The CDR3 contains 15 residues. V lost 5 bases, J lost 3 bases, and 14 bases lay in between. Germline lookup yields CDR1 SGHVS and CDR2 FNYEAQ.

The chain combines TRBV11-1 with TRBJ2-7; 10 bases are shared with TRBD1. Looked up from germline, CDR1 is SGHAT and CDR2 is FQDESV (reference sequence). The V and J ends lost 2 bases and 4 bases, in that order; junction bases with no gene match: 8. The CDR3 covers 16 residues. For the CDR3, the DNA is TGTGCCAGCAGCTTATTGGCCGGGACAGGGGTTTACGAGCAGTACTTC. This codes for CASSLLAGTGVYEQYF. The whole variable domain, filled in from reference TRBV11-1 and TRBJ2-7, reads EAEVAQSPRYKITEKSQAVAFWCDPISGHATLYWYRQILGQGPELLVQFQDESVVDDSQLPKDRFSAERLKGVDSTLKIQPAELGDSAMYLCASSLLAGTGVYEQYFGPGTRLTVT.

This clone showed up just a few times. The chain couples TRBV4-2 to TRBJ2-1, with TRBD2 matching over 11 bases. Trimming at V came to 3 bases and at J to 9 bases, leaving 7 bases not matched to a gene. The length of the CDR3 is 15 residues. In germline, CDR1 is LGHNA, CDR2 YNFKEQ. The CDR3 coding sequence is TGTGCCAGCAGCCAGACCGTGACTAGCGGGATTGAGCAGTTCTTC. It specifies CASSQTVTSGIEQFF.

The chain combines TRBV5-6 with TRBJ1-4; 11 bases agree with TRBD1. Looked up from germline, CDR1 is SGHDT and CDR2 is YYEEEE. There are 15 residues in the CDR3. V shed 0 bases and J 7 bases; nucleotides not matched to a gene: 2. The CDR3 here is CASSLGTGGGEKLFF. The CDR3 bases are TGTGCCAGCAGCTTGGGGACAGGGGGCGGTGAAAAACTGTTTTTT.

The V gene is TRBV13, the J gene TRBJ2-7, with 12 positions matching TRBD2. The germline V gene has CDR1 PRHDT and CDR2 FYEKMQ (reference sequence). Losses at the gene ends were 4 bases for V and 5 bases for J; bases not matched to a gene: 6. CDR3 length: 15 amino acids. DNA for the CDR3: TGTGCCAGCAGCTCCAAGACTAGCGGGAGTAACGAGCAGTACTTC. As protein: CASSSKTSGSNEQYF.

This clone was found once. V usage is TRBV11-2 and J usage is TRBJ2-5; 8 bases map to TRBD2. Germline-derived CDR1 and CDR2 are SGHAT and FQNNGV. The CDR3 runs 16 residues. V was pared by 8 bases and J by 4 bases, with 15 bases of the junction left unmatched. The CDR3 region has the DNA TGTGCCAGCCGCCCTGGTCGCGGGAGGCTCGGAGAGACCCAGTACTTC. It codes for CASRPGRGRLGETQYF.

The J gene is TRBJ1-4, the V gene TRBV28, with a weak D call TRBD1 (5 bases). This CDR3 has 14 amino acids. Trimming pared 4 bases from V and 8 bases from J, leaving 14 bases between. Germline V gene data show CDR1 as MDHEN and CDR2 as SYDVKM. In DNA form, the CDR3 reads TGTGCCAGCAGTTCACGGGGGGTATCGGAAAAACTGTTTTTT. This encodes CASSSRGVSEKLFF.

This clone was seen a single time. The chain joins TRBV19 to TRBJ1-5; D is ambiguous. V was shortened by 5 bases and J by 6 bases, with 14 bases between the two germline ends. Germline V lookup: CDR1 LNHDA, CDR2 SQIVND (reference sequence). This CDR3 region has 14 residues. The CDR3 sequence is CASSPGPQSQPQHF. Here the CDR3 DNA reads TGTGCCAGTAGTCCCGGGCCACAGTCTCAGCCCCAGCATTTT.

The CDR3 is CASSLAGGGYTF. The CDR3 bases are TGTGCCAGCAGCTTAGCGGGCGGTGGCTACACCTTC. The rearrangement joins TRBV7-9 to TRBJ1-2; D ambiguous. V lost 0 bases to trimming and J lost 7 bases, with 6 bases between them. The CDR3 runs 12 residues. CDR1 and CDR2 from the germline V gene are SEHNR and FQNEAQ (reference sequence).

This chain joins TRBV4-1 and TRBJ2-5, with TRBD1 identical over 9 bases. The V gene end was trimmed by 1 base and the J gene end by 3 bases; junction bases not matched to a gene: 3. The CDR3 runs to 15 residues. Germline V gene data show CDR1 as MGHRA and CDR2 as YSYEKL. CDR3 bases: TGCGCCAGCAGCCAAGGGGACAGGGATGAAGAGACCCAGTACTTC. It yields the protein CASSQGDRDEETQYF.

This clone was recorded a few times. The chain uses TRBV6-1 and TRBJ1-5; a weak D match, TRBD1 (5 bases). This CDR3 has 14 amino acids. From germline, CDR1 is MNHNS and CDR2 SASEGT. Trimming pared 2 bases from V and 7 bases from J, leaving 12 bases between. CDR3: CASSEWGFEQPQHF. DNA for the CDR3: TGTGCCAGCAGTGAATGGGGGTTTGAACAGCCCCAGCATTTT.

The rearrangement links TRBV11-3 to TRBJ2-1; 10 positions match TRBD1. This CDR3 has 15 residues. CDR1 is SGHNT, CDR2 YENEEA, per germline. Trimming cost V 1 base and J 3 bases; bases outside gene matches: 0. The CDR3 here is CASSLGDRGYNEQFF. Written as DNA, the CDR3 is TGTGCCAGCAGCTTAGGGGACAGGGGCTACAATGAGCAGTTCTTC. Based on the CDR3 plus reference TRBV11-3 and TRBJ2-1, the full variable domain is EAGVVQSPRYKIIEKKQPVAFWCNPISGHNTLYWYLQNLGQGPELLIRYENEEAVDDSQLPKDRFSAERLKGVDSTLKIQPAELGDSAVYLCASSLGDRGYNEQFFGPGTRLTVL.